Listed below are T cell receptor beta chains from one sample, sequenced in a study of OX40 agonist ivuxolimab in advanced cancers. Only in-frame clones appear in the TCRdb table, and some are missing; sequencing was by immunoSEQ multiplex PCR. The data contain roughly 86,000 clones, roughly 90% of them seen just once; the ten biggest clones take up about 1.1%. The material sequenced was CD4+ or CD8+ T cells sorted from blood, taken in a trial of the OX40 agonist ivuxolimab. These receptors originate from an adult with an advanced solid tumor such as melanoma, head and neck, liver or kidney cancer. The CDR3 runs from the conserved cysteine through the conserved F or W. Each record gives: J gene, D gene, V gene, CDR3 protein, CDR3 DNA. The D gene is left open where the match is weak.

>TRBJ2-2|.|TRBV7-3
CASSLGVDSGELFF
TGTGCCAGCAGCTTAGGGGTAGACTCCGGGGAGCTGTTTTTT
>TRBJ1-3|.|TRBV13
CASSLRGKLNTIYF
TGTGCCAGCAGCTTACGGGGAAAGCTAAACACCATATATTTT
>TRBJ2-3|.|TRBV7-2
CASSPPGSDTQYF
TGTGCCAGCAGCCCCCCCGGGTCGGATACGCAGTATTTT
>TRBJ1-2|TRBD1|TRBV2
CARTGQYYGYTF
TGTGCCAGGACGGGACAGTACTATGGCTACACCTTC
>TRBJ2-3|.|TRBV5-5
CASRPGFSTDTQYF
TGTGCCAGCAGGCCGGGGTTTTCGACAGATACGCAGTATTTT
>TRBJ1-3|.|TRBV5-1
CASSFLGLGTIYF
TGCGCCAGCAGCTTCCTGGGGTTAGGCACCATATATTTT
>TRBJ2-3|TRBD1|TRBV5-6
CASSPGTGEYDTQYF
TGTGCCAGCAGCCCTGGGACAGGGGAGTACGATACGCAGTATTTT
>TRBJ1-5|.|TRBV4-1
CASSQERGGQPQHF
TGCGCCAGCAGCCAAGAAAGGGGGGGTCAGCCCCAGCATTTT
>TRBJ2-7|.|TRBV4-2
CASSQDRAWEQYF
TGTGCCAGCAGCCAAGATCGAGCCTGGGAGCAGTACTTC
>TRBJ1-1|.|TRBV7-3
CASSVDSNSREAFF
TGTGCCAGCTCTGTAGACAGCAACTCTCGGGAAGCTTTCTTT
>TRBJ2-7|.|TRBV21-1
CGREGNYEQYF
TGTGGGCGGGAGGGAAACTACGAGCAGTACTTC
>TRBJ1-1|TRBD1|TRBV10-1
CASSEGQAGTEAFF
TGCGCCAGCAGTGAGGGACAGGCGGGCACTGAAGCTTTCTTT
>TRBJ2-5|TRBD1|TRBV7-6
CASSAYTGVQETQYF
TGTGCCAGCAGCGCCTACACAGGGGTCCAAGAGACCCAGTACTTC
>TRBJ2-7|.|TRBV28
CASSFGGGDRPYEQYF
TGTGCCAGCAGTTTTGGGGGAGGGGACAGGCCTTACGAGCAGTACTTC
>TRBJ1-1|.|TRBV27
CASSSTGGLAFF
TGTGCCAGCAGTTCTACGGGGGGGTTGGCTTTCTTT
>TRBJ2-1|TRBD2|TRBV5-1
CASSRGLAESNEQFF
TGCGCCAGCAGCAGGGGACTAGCGGAGTCCAATGAGCAGTTCTTC
>TRBJ1-6|.|TRBV5-4
CASSLGGNVHNSPLHF
TGTGCCAGCAGCCTGGGAGGCAACGTCCATAATTCACCCCTCCACTTT
>TRBJ2-1|TRBD2|TRBV4-1
CASRQAPSGRGNEQFF
TGCGCCAGCAGGCAAGCTCCCAGCGGGAGGGGTAATGAGCAGTTCTTC
>TRBJ1-1|TRBD1|TRBV4-3
CASSLSGTGPPKAFF
TGCGCCAGCAGCCTCTCCGGGACAGGCCCACCCAAAGCTTTCTTT
>TRBJ2-3|TRBD2|TRBV9
CASSVEVGGPLDTQYF
TGTGCCAGCAGCGTAGAAGTGGGAGGGCCCCTGGATACGCAGTATTTT